A few counts support the clone carrying this T cell receptor (beta chain). Collected material from alopecia areata patients comprised lesional scalp punch biopsies and peripheral blood. Separation by sorting yielded CD4+ and CD8+ T cells from PBMCs. TCR sequencing used cDNA made by reverse transcription of extracted RNA. Using immunoSEQ multiplex PCR, the repertoire was profiled, and TCRdb retains in-frame clones only, with some absent. The repertoire includes approximately 58,000 clones, roughly 47% of them detected once, and roughly half sits in the top ten. This entry is derived from a study of CD8+ T cells in alopecia areata. V was shortened by 5 bases and J by 3 bases, with 6 bases between the two germline ends. This CDR3 region has 12 residues. Per germline, CDR1 SGHTA and CDR2 FQGNSA.

Sequencing used NKG2D-low CD8+ T cells sorted from blood. The sequence was obtained from a human donor with alopecia areata. This sequence joins TRBV7-2 and TRBJ2-3; D is uncertain. CDR3 residues: CASSPRTDTQYF. CDR3 sequence (DNA): TGTGCCAGCAGCCCCCGGACAGATACGCAGTATTTT.